The clone carrying this TCR beta chain was observed many times. Its antigen is not known. The sample belongs to a study of molecular identifiers for immune sequencing clone quantification. The study's findings and limits: The share of molecules held by clones above 20 RNA copies was over 97% in effector cells and under 1% in naive cells.

Each library that profiled naive CD8 cells came from roughly 18,000 to 920,000 sorted cells with 10%, 30% or 50% RNA. V was shortened by 0 bases and J by 4 bases, with 13 bases between the two germline ends. The germline V gene has CDR1 SQVTM and CDR2 ANQGSEA. The CDR3 runs to 14 residues. TCRdb called the PCR reads again in MiXCR, with one record for every CDR3 protein. The sample holds over 550,000 distinct CDR3 sequences, about 25% seen once. The sample consisted of naive CD8+ T cells from blood, with Jurkat cell RNA spiked in. Subset specified: FACS-sorted CD8+CD4-CCR7+CD45RA+ naive T cells. This chain joins TRBV29-1 and TRBJ2-7; D possibly corresponds to TRBD1 (7 bases). The receptor was isolated from a human donor in good health. Some libraries in this study had Jurkat cell RNA spiked in. CDR3 nucleotides: TGCAGCGTTGAAGATACGGCAGGGGGGTACGAGCAGTACTTC. It is translated as CSVEDTAGGYEQYF.